This T cell receptor (beta chain) is from a study of healthy donors' naive CD4 and CD8 T cells. Across the whole study: All functional IMGT TCR alpha variants were covered by new primers.

CDR1 is LNHNV, CDR2 YYDKDF, per germline (reference sequence). The CDR3 length is 16 residues. The V and J ends lost 0 bases and 4 bases respectively, with 15 bases between them. Study results and caveats: Most V and J genes were reportedly biased between naive CD4+ and CD8+ cells. Negatively charged CDR3s marked CD8+ lineage; positively charged CDR3s marked CD4+ lineage. CDR3 charge plus V and J genes appeared to account for about 13% of CD4/CD8 variance.

About this clonotype itself: The antigen remains unidentified.

A linear amplification protocol produced the TCR libraries from roughly 0.5 ug of total RNA. MiXCR was run by TCRdb on the reads, yielding one entry per CDR3 protein. Among approximately 180,000 distinct CDR3 sequences listed, over 60% were seen once. The chain carries TRBV15 and TRBJ1-2; D not certain. The source material was naive CD4+ and CD8+ T cells sorted from blood, pooled from several donors. This receptor was taken from a pool of human donors in good health; the sample pools cells from several healthy donors. The CDR3 reads CATSREGRISAYGYTF. CDR3 DNA sequence: TGTGCCACCAGCAGAGAAGGGAGGATCAGTGCCTATGGCTACACCTTC.